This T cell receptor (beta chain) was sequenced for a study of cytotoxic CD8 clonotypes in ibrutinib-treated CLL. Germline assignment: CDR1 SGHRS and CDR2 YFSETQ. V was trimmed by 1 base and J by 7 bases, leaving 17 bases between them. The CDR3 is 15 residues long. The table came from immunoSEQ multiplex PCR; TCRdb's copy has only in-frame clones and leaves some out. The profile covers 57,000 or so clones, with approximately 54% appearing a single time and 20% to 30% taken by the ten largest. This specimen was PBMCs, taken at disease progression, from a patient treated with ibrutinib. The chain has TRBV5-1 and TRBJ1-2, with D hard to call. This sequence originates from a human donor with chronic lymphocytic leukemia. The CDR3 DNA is TGCGCCAGCAGCTTGTCTCCGGGCCCTGAGGCTGGCTACACCTTC. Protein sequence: CASSLSPGPEAGYTF.